The source of this TCR beta chain is a study of T-cell memory formation after mild COVID-19. Study results and limitations: Second-wave clones with a day 37 peak had unconfirmed SARS-CoV-2 specificity.

V was clipped by 3 bases and J by 8 bases, with 8 bases between them. CDR3 length equals 12 residues. Germline assignment: CDR1 SNHLY and CDR2 FYNNEI. The table lists this clonotype with a count of one. The target antigen is unknown. MiXCR, run by TCRdb on the 5' RACE reads, gives a single entry per CDR3 protein. The sample comprises 250,000 to 350,000 distinct CDR3 sequences, approximately 19% of which are singletons, and around 20% rests with the top ten. The sample taken for sequencing was PBMCs or a T cell subset sorted from them (not recorded which). This chain joins TRBV2 and TRBJ1-3; no clear D gene. The TCR was taken from a man aged 18 to 35 who had mild COVID-19 (a few samples of this study predate the infection). Cell type and time point are not known. This CDR3 is CASSDFGDTIYF. DNA of the CDR3: TGTGCCAGCAGTGATTTTGGCGACACCATATATTTT. The full variable domain, its missing parts supplied by reference TRBV2 and TRBJ1-3, is EPEVTQTPSHQVTQMGQEVILRCVPISNHLYFYWYRQILGQKVEFLVSFYNNEISEKSEIFDDQFSVERPDGSNFTLKIRSTKLEDSAMYFCASSDFGDTIYFGEGSWLTVV.